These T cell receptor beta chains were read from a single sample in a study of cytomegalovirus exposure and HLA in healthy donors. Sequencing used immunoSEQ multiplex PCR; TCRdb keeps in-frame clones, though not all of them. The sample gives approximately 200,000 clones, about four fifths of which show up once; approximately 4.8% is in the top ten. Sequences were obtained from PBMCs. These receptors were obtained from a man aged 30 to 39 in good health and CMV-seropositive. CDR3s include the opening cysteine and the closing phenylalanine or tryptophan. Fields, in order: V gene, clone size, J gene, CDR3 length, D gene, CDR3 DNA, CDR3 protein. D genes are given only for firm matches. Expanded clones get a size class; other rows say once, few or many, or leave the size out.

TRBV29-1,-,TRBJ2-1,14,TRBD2,TGCAGCGGTCGTGGACTAGCGGGGGGAGATGAGCAGTTCTTC,CSGRGLAGGDEQFF
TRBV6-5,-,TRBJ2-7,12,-,TGTGCCAGCAGTTCCCCCCGAGCCGAGCAGTACTTC,CASSSPRAEQYF
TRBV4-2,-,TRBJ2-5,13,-,TGTGCCAGCAGCTTGGAGCGACAAGAGACCCAGTACTTC,CASSLERQETQYF
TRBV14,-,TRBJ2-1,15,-,TGTGCCAGCAGGCAGGGGGGACTGAGGGGCAATGAGCAGTTCTTC,CASRQGGLRGNEQFF
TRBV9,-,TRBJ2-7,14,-,TGTGCCAGCAGCGTAGGCAGTGCCGACTACGAGCAGTACTTC,CASSVGSADYEQYF
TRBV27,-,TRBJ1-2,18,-,TGTGCCAGCAGTTCTTGGGGAGGAGGGGGGGCGAAACGTCATGGCTACACCTTC,CASSSWGGGGAKRHGYTF
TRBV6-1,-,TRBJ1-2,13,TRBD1,TGTGCCAGCTCGGACAGGAGTAACTATGGCTACACCTTC,CASSDRSNYGYTF
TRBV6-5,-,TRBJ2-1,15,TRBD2,TGTGCCAGCAGGGCGAGCGGGAGAAGCGACAATGAGCAGTTCTTC,CASRASGRSDNEQFF
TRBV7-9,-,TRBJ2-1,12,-,TGTGCCAGCAGCTTCAGTTCGTATGAGCAGTTCTTC,CASSFSSYEQFF
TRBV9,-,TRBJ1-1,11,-,TGTGCCAGCAGCCCCTACCCTGAAGCTTTCTTT,CASSPYPEAFF
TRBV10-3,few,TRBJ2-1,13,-,TGTGCCATCAGTGAGTTGACGGGCAATGAGCAGTTCTTC,CAISELTGNEQFF
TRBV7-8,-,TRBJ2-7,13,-,TGTGCCAGCAGCAGCGGACGGGCCTATGAGCAGTACTTC,CASSSGRAYEQYF
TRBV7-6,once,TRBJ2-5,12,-,TGTGCCAGCAGCCCCTCGCGCGAGACCCAGTACTTC,CASSPSRETQYF
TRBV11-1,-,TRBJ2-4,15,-,TGTGCCAGCAGCCACTCCGGGGGAGCCAAAAACATTCAGTACTTC,CASSHSGGAKNIQYF
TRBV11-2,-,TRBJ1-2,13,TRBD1,TGTGCCAGCAGCGTGACAGGGGGGAATGGCTACACCTTC,CASSVTGGNGYTF
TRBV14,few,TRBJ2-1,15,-,TGTGCCAGCAGCCAAGATAGCGGACCTTACAATGAGCAGTTCTTC,CASSQDSGPYNEQFF
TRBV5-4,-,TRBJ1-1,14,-,TGTGCCAGCAGCCGTACAGGAACCAACACTGAAGCTTTCTTT,CASSRTGTNTEAFF
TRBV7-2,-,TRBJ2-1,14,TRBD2,TGTGCCAGCAGCCCGCGACTAGCGAAGAATGAGCAGTTCTTC,CASSPRLAKNEQFF
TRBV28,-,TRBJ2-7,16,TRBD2,TGTGCCAGCAGTTTGTCTTCTAGCGGGAGTACTTACGAGCAGTACTTC,CASSLSSSGSTYEQYF
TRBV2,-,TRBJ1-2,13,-,TGTGCCAGCAGTGAAAACAGGGTTAATGGCTACACCTTC,CASSENRVNGYTF
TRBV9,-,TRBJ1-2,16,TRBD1,TGTGCCAGCAGTGCCGGGACAGGGCAAATTTTCTATGGCTACACCTTC,CASSAGTGQIFYGYTF
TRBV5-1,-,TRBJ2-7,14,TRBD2,TGCGCCAGTACACCTACTAGCGGATACTACGAGCAGTACTTC,CASTPTSGYYEQYF
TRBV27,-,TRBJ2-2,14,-,TGTGCCAGCAGTTTATCTGCAGTTATCGGGGAGCTGTTTTTT,CASSLSAVIGELFF
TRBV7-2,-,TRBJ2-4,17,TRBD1,TGTGCCAGCAGCTTAGGGGGGGGACAGGGAGCCAAAAACATTCAGTACTTC,CASSLGGGQGAKNIQYF
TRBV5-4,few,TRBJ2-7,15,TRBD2,TGTGCCAGCAGCCCCCTAAGCGGGATTTCGTACGAGCAGTACTTC,CASSPLSGISYEQYF
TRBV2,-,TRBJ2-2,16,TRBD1,TGTGCCAGCAGTGAATATGGGACAGTCAACACCGGGGAGCTGTTTTTT,CASSEYGTVNTGELFF
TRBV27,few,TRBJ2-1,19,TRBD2,TGTGCCAGCAGTACCCGGAAACTAGCGGCAGCCCGGAGACACAATGAGCAGTTCTTC,CASSTRKLAAARRHNEQFF
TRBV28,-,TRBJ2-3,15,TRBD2,TGTGCCAGCAGTCCCCTAGCGGGGGGCACAGATACGCAGTATTTT,CASSPLAGGTDTQYF
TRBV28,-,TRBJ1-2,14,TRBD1,TGTGCCAGCAGGCGCACAGGGGGCGCCCCTGGCTACACCTTC,CASRRTGGAPGYTF
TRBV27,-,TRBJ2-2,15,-,TGTGCCAGCAGTTTTTCCGGGAGGAACACCGGGGAGCTGTTTTTT,CASSFSGRNTGELFF
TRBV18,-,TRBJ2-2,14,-,TGTGCCAGCTCACCACGACAGGCCACCGGGGAGCTGTTTTTT,CASSPRQATGELFF
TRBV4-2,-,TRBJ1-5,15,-,TGTGCCAGCAGCCAAGGCTTGAGGGGCAATCAGCCCCAGCATTTT,CASSQGLRGNQPQHF
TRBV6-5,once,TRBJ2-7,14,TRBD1,TGTGCCAGCAGCCGGACAGGCCTGGGGTACGAGCAGTACTTC,CASSRTGLGYEQYF